This entry concerns a single T cell receptor beta chain. The source of the sample is a study of blood T cell repertoires in COVID-19. Overall study context: COVID-19 samples collected from the United States, Italy and Spain covered acute and convalescent phases. T cells, B-cell-depleted T cells, or PBMCs provided the cDNA or gDNA that served as material.

The CDR3 consists of 16 residues. V lost 3 bases to trimming and J lost 9 bases; unmatched junction nucleotides: 11. Per the germline V gene, CDR1 is SGDLS and CDR2 is YYNGEE. In the original processing: It was from reference gene primer amplification that nucleated cell counts were estimated. TCRdb's table, derived via immunoSEQ multiplex PCR, lists solely in-frame clones and lacks some. V and J calls and clone size are given by that table; D and trimming were obtained from the DNA. The table shows 150,000 or so clones, with about 86% occurring only once. The chain uses TRBV9 and TRBJ1-6; 8 bases agree with TRBD1. This TCR was sampled from a woman older than 75 with acute or convalescent COVID-19. The sample taken for sequencing was peripheral blood. The chain's CDR3 is CASSGGTGQGRSPLHF. CDR3 bases: TGTGCCAGCAGCGGGGGGACTGGACAGGGACGTTCACCCCTCCACTTT.